Each of the 11 T cell receptor beta chains below was sequenced from the same sample in a study of shared clonotypes between healthy human individuals. The protocol was immunoSEQ multiplex PCR, while the TCRdb copy is restricted to in-frame clones and leaves out a portion. The table includes roughly 2.5 million clones, over 85% detected once. Sequenced input: naive CD4+ T cells sorted from blood. Subset noted: CD45RA+ positively selected. The receptors derive from a man aged 18 to 29 in good health.

This chain links TRBV10-3 with TRBJ2-7; the D gene could be TRBD1 or TRBD2 (6 bases each). There are 15 residues in the CDR3. CDR1 and CDR2 (germline): ENHRY, SYGVKD. The V gene lost 2 bases and the J gene lost 6 bases, with 17 bases spanning the gap. The CDR3 DNA reads as TGTGCCATCAGTGAGATTCGGGGGCAAGCCATCGAGCAGTACTTC. Translation gives CAISEIRGQAIEQYF.

The rearrangement links TRBV30 to TRBJ1-1, with 7 nucleotides matching TRBD1. Germline-derived CDR1 and CDR2 are GTSNPN and SVGIG (reference sequence). The CDR3 covers 13 residues. Losses at the gene ends were 5 bases for V and 5 bases for J; bases not matched to a gene: 8. CDR3 coding DNA: TGTGCCTGGCAAGGACAGGTGGGTACTGAAGCTTTCTTT. Protein sequence: CAWQGQVGTEAFF.

The chain links TRBV6-1 to TRBJ2-2; tentatively, D is TRBD2 (7 bases). V was shortened by 9 bases and J by 13 bases, with 12 bases between the two germline ends. CDR3 size: 10 residues. CDR1 and CDR2 from the germline V gene are MNHNS and SASEGT. The CDR3 DNA reads TGTGCCAGTACCGGGGGGCGGCTGTTTTTT. Protein: CASTGGRLFF.

The chain joins TRBV5-1 to TRBJ2-5; 7 bases match TRBD2. Unmatched junction bases numbered 9, after V lost 4 bases and J lost 3 bases. The germline CDR1 and CDR2 sequences are SGHRS and YFSETQ. The length of the CDR3 is 15 residues. In DNA form, the CDR3 reads TGCGCCAGCAGCCCCCAAGGGGCGGGAGAAGAGACCCAGTACTTC. Translation: CASSPQGAGEETQYF.

The chain links TRBV7-8 to TRBJ1-1, with D possibly TRBD1 on 5 matching bases. V shed 5 bases and J shed 6 bases, with 22 bases lying between them. Germline values: CDR1 SGHVS, CDR2 FQNEAQ. The CDR3 is made up of 16 amino acids. Here the CDR3 DNA reads TGTGCCAGCAGCCACCAAACGGGACGATCCGGTGCTGAAGCTTTCTTT. This encodes CASSHQTGRSGAEAFF. Full variable domain (outside the CDR3, taken from reference TRBV7-8 and TRBJ1-1): GAGVSQSPRYKVAKRGQDVALRCDPISGHVSLFWYQQALGQGPEFLTYFQNEAQLDKSGLPSDRFFAERPEGSVSTLKIQRTQQEDSAVYLCASSHQTGRSGAEAFFGQGTRLTVV.

The chain recombines TRBV10-3 with TRBJ2-5; D might be TRBD2 (5 bases). The V gene lost 0 bases and the J gene lost 5 bases, with 13 bases spanning the gap. Germline V gives CDR1 ENHRY, CDR2 SYGVKD. This CDR3 contains 15 residues. In DNA, the CDR3 is TGTGCCATCAGTGAGTCAGAGGGTCGGACTGAGACCCAGTACTTC. Its translation is CAISESEGRTETQYF.

V and J are TRBV2 and TRBJ2-7; D may be TRBD1 (6 bases). V was pared by 6 bases and J by 6 bases, with 12 bases between. CDR1 is SNHLY and CDR2 is FYNNEI in the germline V gene. This CDR3 is built from 12 residues. CDR3 sequence reads: CASSRSDSEQYF. The CDR3 DNA sequence: TGTGCCAGCAGCCGTTCGGACAGCGAGCAGTACTTC.

This sequence joins TRBV2 and TRBJ2-7, with D unresolved. The CDR3 contains 15 residues. Germline lookup yields CDR1 SNHLY and CDR2 FYNNEI. V lost 2 bases and J lost 0, with 11 bases in between. In DNA form, the CDR3 reads TGTGCCAGCAGTGAAACACTCCTCAGCTCCTACGAGCAGTACTTC. Protein sequence: CASSETLLSSYEQYF.

This sequence joins TRBV19 and TRBJ1-1; D unclear. The CDR3 length is 14 residues. The V gene lost 1 base and the J gene lost 4 bases, with 10 bases spanning the gap. Per germline, CDR1 LNHDA and CDR2 SQIVND (reference sequence). CDR3 nucleotide sequence: TGTGCCAGTAGTATAGCCCCAGTGACCACTGAAGCTTTCTTT. This codes for CASSIAPVTTEAFF.

Concerning this clone itself: This specimen includes other DNA sequences encoding the same CDR3. The genes are TRBV2 and TRBJ2-5; D is ambiguous. Germline CDR1 SNHLY, CDR2 FYNNEI. This CDR3 has 13 residues. V gave up 4 bases and J gave up 4 bases, with 10 bases separating them. The CDR3 loop reads CASSGVGRETQYF. As DNA, the CDR3 is TGTGCCAGCAGTGGGGTTGGGCGAGAGACCCAGTACTTC.

The chain carries TRBV6-1 and TRBJ1-5; D remains ambiguous. Germline V gene sequence: CDR1 MNHNS, CDR2 SASEGT. The V end was cut by 10 bases, the J end by 4 bases, with 17 bases between. The CDR3 runs 14 residues. The CDR3, as DNA: TGTGCCATCTTGAAGTCGGGATCTAATCAGCCCCAGCATTTT. Translated: CAILKSGSNQPQHF.